This TCR beta chain was found in a study of long-term antiretroviral therapy in people with HIV. V lost 4 bases to trimming and J lost 5 bases; unmatched junction nucleotides: 6. CDR1 and CDR2 from the germline V gene are MNHNY and SVGAGI (reference sequence). CDR3 size: 15 residues. Survey-level immunoSEQ v3.0 assays were run. Profiled with immunoSEQ multiplex PCR; TCRdb holds only in-frame clones, not every one. The sample has 25,000 to 35,000 clones; 80% to 85% are singletons. The receptor comes from a man younger than 30 with HIV. V usage is TRBV6-6 and J usage is TRBJ2-1; 9 bases are shared with TRBD2. Sequencing used unsorted PBMCs, obtained 0.4 years after starting antiretroviral therapy. The CDR3 loop reads CASSSAGGPDNEQFF. For the CDR3, the DNA is TGTGCCAGCAGTTCCGCGGGGGGGCCCGACAATGAGCAGTTCTTC.